The source of this T cell receptor beta chain is a study of blood T cell repertoires in COVID-19. Between the trimmed V and J ends, which lost 3 bases and 6 bases, there was a span of 12 bases. This CDR3 region has 14 residues. Germline CDR1 and CDR2: KGHSH and LQKENI. How the authors handled the data: Estimation of nucleated cell counts relied on the amplification of reference gene primers. TCRdb's table, derived via immunoSEQ multiplex PCR, lists solely in-frame clones and lacks some. The DNA gave D and trimming, while V, J and clone size come from that table. Counted here are 150,000 or so clones, roughly nine tenths occurring once; the ten biggest clones make up more than 3%.

The sample comprised peripheral blood. The clonotype was recovered from a woman in her seventies with acute or convalescent COVID-19. V and J are TRBV18 and TRBJ2-4, with TRBD2 as a possible D gene (7 bases). CDR3 sequence: CASSPRGPPNIQYF. The CDR3 coding sequence is TGTGCCAGCTCACCGCGGGGGCCCCCAAACATTCAGTACTTC.